Listed here are 11 T cell receptor beta chains from one sample, sequenced in a study of beta chain features in type 1 diabetes. Expressed TCRB transcripts were sequenced, since all the RNA that had been isolated was reverse transcribed. Generated by immunoSEQ multiplex PCR, the TCRdb table keeps only in-frame clones and is missing some. Among around 400,000 clones, around 12% were seen once, and the ten largest hold 0.017%. The specimen sequenced was naive CD4+ T cells from blood. Source of these receptors: a man aged 18 to 29 in good health.

With respect to this clone: One junction end disagrees with the germline gene, perhaps due to a read error. This chain uses TRBV7-2 with TRBJ2-5, with TRBD2 identical over 7 bases. Germline V gene data show CDR1 as SGHTA and CDR2 as FQGNSA. The CDR3 covers 13 residues. CDR3 residues: CASSLARGETQYF. CDR3 bases: TGTGCCAGCAGCCTAGCGCGGGGGGAGACCCAGTACTTC.

The chain couples TRBV25-1 to TRBJ2-3; possibly TRBD1 for D (6 bases). This CDR3 spans 17 amino acids. Germline CDR1 is MGHDK and CDR2 is SYGVNS. The germline V and J ends were trimmed by 1 base and 5 bases, with 19 bases remaining between them. In nucleotides, the CDR3 is TGTGCCAGCAGTGAATGGAGGACAGTGTCATCCCTAGATACGCAGTATTTT. Amino acids: CASSEWRTVSSLDTQYF.

This clone was detected many times. CDR3 loop: CSVSTGARETQYF. The CDR3 coding sequence is TGCAGCGTTTCGACAGGGGCGCGAGAGACCCAGTACTTC. The genes are TRBV29-1 and TRBJ2-5; 8 bases agree with TRBD1. V gave up 5 bases and J gave up 4 bases; unmatched junction bases: 6. Germline V gene data show CDR1 as SQVTM and CDR2 as ANQGSEA. The CDR3 covers 13 residues.

The chain is built from TRBV29-1 and TRBJ2-7; D is ambiguous. The CDR3 loop spans 13 amino acids. V shed 1 base and J shed 2 bases, with 9 bases lying between them. Per germline, CDR1 SQVTM and CDR2 ANQGSEA. The CDR3: CSVEGQKAYEQYF. The CDR3 bases are TGCAGCGTTGAAGGGCAGAAAGCCTACGAGCAGTACTTC.

The rearrangement links TRBV7-7 to TRBJ2-5, with 10 bases aligning to TRBD2. CDR1 is SSHAT and CDR2 is FNYEAQ in the germline V gene (reference sequence). The J segment lost 5 bases and the V segment lost 1 base, leaving 7 bases of the junction unmatched. The CDR3 is made up of 16 amino acids. The CDR3 DNA sequence: TGTGCCAGCAGCTTAGATCAGCGGGGGGGCATGGAGACCCAGTACTTC. Encoded protein: CASSLDQRGGMETQYF.

The J gene is TRBJ2-5, the V gene TRBV4-2, with D perhaps matching TRBD1 (7 bases). CDR3 length: 15 amino acids. Germline V gene sequence: CDR1 LGHNA, CDR2 YNFKEQ. The V end was cut by 4 bases, the J end by 4 bases, with 16 bases between. The CDR3 is CASSPRAGGRETQYF. For the CDR3, the DNA is TGTGCCAGCAGCCCTAGGGCAGGGGGGCGAGAGACCCAGTACTTC.

V usage is TRBV18 and J usage is TRBJ2-7; D may be TRBD2 (6 bases). The CDR3 loop spans 13 amino acids. Germline-derived CDR1 and CDR2 are KGHSH and LQKENI. V shed 3 bases and J shed 5 bases, with 11 bases lying between them. The CDR3 DNA reads TGTGCCAGCTCACCCCGGAGGGTGGACGAGCAGTACTTC. The encoded protein is CASSPRRVDEQYF.

As regards this clone: The germline gene is not matched at one end of the junction; a read error may be the cause. The chain joins TRBV4-1 to TRBJ2-7; TRBD1 agrees at 10 bases. The CDR3 is 16 amino acids. Looked up from germline, CDR1 is MGHRA and CDR2 is YSYEKL. The CDR3 DNA sequence: TGTGCCAGCAGCCAAGATCGGGGACAGGGGTTTTACGAGCAGTACTTC. Residues: CASSQDRGQGFYEQYF.

V gene TRBV28 combines with J gene TRBJ2-1; D unresolved. Trimming removed 9 bases from V and 1 base from J, with 7 bases in between. There are 12 residues in the CDR3. Germline CDR1 is MDHEN and CDR2 is SYDVKM. The chain's CDR3 is CASMSSYNEQFF. The CDR3 DNA follows: TGTGCCAGTATGAGTTCCTACAATGAGCAGTTCTTC.

The CDR3, as DNA: TGTGCCAGCAGCTTAAGTTCCTACTTTGATGAGCAGTTCTTC. Encoded protein: CASSLSSYFDEQFF. This chain joins TRBV7-3 and TRBJ2-1; D is unresolved. V shed 1 base and J shed 8 bases, with 12 bases lying between them. Germline CDR1 and CDR2: SGHTA and FQGTGA. The CDR3 runs 14 residues. Full variable domain (rest looked up from reference TRBV7-3 and TRBJ2-1): GAGVSQTPSNKVTEKGKYVELRCDPISGHTALYWYRQSLGQGPEFLIYFQGTGAADDSGLPNDRFFAVRPEGSVSTLKIQRTERGDSAVYLCASSLSSYFDEQFFGPGTRLTVL.

The rearrangement uses TRBV28 and TRBJ1-4, with 7 bases lining up with TRBD1. Germline assignment: CDR1 MDHEN and CDR2 SYDVKM. This CDR3 contains 15 residues. The J segment lost 3 bases and the V segment lost 4 bases, leaving 5 bases of the junction unmatched. The CDR3 DNA is TGTGCCAGCAGTTCCCCTGGGACAGCTAATGAAAAACTGTTTTTT. Protein sequence: CASSSPGTANEKLFF.